Shown below are 23 T cell receptor beta chains from a single sample sequenced in a study of cytomegalovirus exposure and HLA in healthy donors (dated by TCRdb to about 2017). The library was built by means of the immunoSEQ multiplex PCR assay. For the multiplex PCR, a mixture combining 60 forward primers for TCR Vbeta segments and 13 reverse primers for TCR Jbeta segments was used. Drawn from immuneACCESS, this table holds only the in-frame rearrangements with V and J called that TCRdb kept. Clones are partly lost; checked studies trace under half to an unresolved V gene and leave the rest unexplained. The sample table contains over 70,000 clones; only one count was recorded for roughly three quarters of them. Together, the top ten hold about 4% of the sample. Sequencing was carried out using PBMCs. These receptors all stem from a young man in good health and CMV-seronegative.

This clone came up once. The chain has TRBV30 and TRBJ1-2; a weak D match, TRBD1 (6 bases). The CDR3 totals 13 residues. Germline V lookup: CDR1 GTSNPN, CDR2 SVGIG (reference sequence). V was pared by 1 base and J by 6 bases, with 12 bases between. Here the CDR3 DNA reads TGTGCCTGGAGTGCGGCAGGGGCGGATGGCTACACCTTC. It is translated as CAWSAAGADGYTF.

This clone was observed a few times. This chain connects TRBV25-1 to TRBJ2-7; TRBD1 matches at 12 bases. The trim removed 3 bases at V and 5 bases at J, leaving 8 bases unmatched. Germline-derived CDR1 and CDR2 are MGHDK and SYGVNS. The CDR3 has 16 amino acids. The CDR3 bases are TGTGCCAGCAGTGACCCCGGGACAGGGGGCATCGACGAGCAGTACTTC. Translated, it gives CASSDPGTGGIDEQYF.

The genes are TRBV11-3 and TRBJ2-3; 10 bases map to TRBD2. Germline V lookup: CDR1 SGHNT, CDR2 YENEEA. The J segment lost 1 base and the V segment lost 1 base, leaving 8 bases of the junction unmatched. The CDR3 is 18 amino acids. CDR3 coding DNA: TGTGCCAGCAGCTTAGGTCTGGCTAGCGGGGGCCGCACAGATACGCAGTATTTT. Amino acids: CASSLGLASGGRTDTQYF.

This chain joins TRBV28 and TRBJ2-3; TRBD2 agrees at 7 bases. J was trimmed by 1 base and V by 2 bases; bases with no gene match: 6. Germline CDR1 is MDHEN and CDR2 is SYDVKM. This CDR3 has 16 amino acids. The CDR3 DNA follows: TGTGCCAGCAGTTTAATTGCGGGAGCGGGCACAGATACGCAGTATTTT. Translation gives CASSLIAGAGTDTQYF.

V gene TRBV28 combines with J gene TRBJ1-4, with 7 bases aligning to TRBD1. The V segment lost 6 bases and the J segment 7 bases; nucleotides outside the gene matches: 8. The CDR3 covers 14 residues. Germline assignment: CDR1 MDHEN and CDR2 SYDVKM. CDR3 in DNA: TGTGCCAGCAGCAAACAGGGGTTAGTTGAAAAACTGTTTTTT. The encoded protein is CASSKQGLVEKLFF.

CDR3 sequence: CASSDSAGGPTDTQYF. The CDR3 DNA follows: TGTGCCAGCAGTGACTCGGCGGGAGGGCCCACAGATACGCAGTATTTT. The J gene is TRBJ2-3, the V gene TRBV6-4, with TRBD2 identical over 9 bases. Unmatched junction bases numbered 3, after V lost 0 bases and J lost 2 bases. The CDR3 sequence is 16 residues long. Germline loops: CDR1 MRHNA, CDR2 SNTAGT.

This sequence joins TRBV28 and TRBJ1-4; D ambiguous. CDR1 is MDHEN, CDR2 SYDVKM, per germline. The CDR3 covers 13 residues. Deletions cut 6 bases from V and 8 bases from J, with 13 bases between. The CDR3 loop is CASRWTTGEKLFF. The CDR3 region has the DNA TGTGCCAGCAGGTGGACTACTGGGGAAAAACTGTTTTTT.

This sequence joins TRBV5-4 and TRBJ2-3; 9 nucleotides align to TRBD2. The germline CDR1 and CDR2 sequences are SGHNT and YYREEE (reference sequence). The CDR3 sequence is 15 residues long. The junction had 3 bases not matched to a gene; V was cut back by 4 bases and J by 0 bases. The DNA for the CDR3 is TGTGCCAGCAGCCGGACTAGCGAGAGCACAGATACGCAGTATTTT. Protein product: CASSRTSESTDTQYF.

The V and J genes are TRBV4-3 and TRBJ2-3, with TRBD2 matching 10 bases. V gave up 0 bases and J gave up 6 bases; unmatched junction bases: 3. CDR3 length: 15 residues. CDR1 and CDR2 (germline): LGHNA, YSLEER. The DNA of the CDR3 is TGCGCCAGCAGCCAAGATAAGCGGGGGGGGGATACGCAGTATTTT. Amino acids: CASSQDKRGGDTQYF.

The rearrangement joins TRBV28 to TRBJ2-3, with TRBD1 matching 7 bases. The CDR3 is 16 residues long. With V trimmed by 2 bases and J by 0 bases, 5 bases remained unmatched. The germline V gene has CDR1 MDHEN and CDR2 SYDVKM. CDR3 DNA sequence: TGTGCCAGCAGTTTAGGACAGGCCTACAGCACAGATACGCAGTATTTT. Translating gives CASSLGQAYSTDTQYF.

The chain carries TRBV7-9 and TRBJ1-6; a possible D gene is TRBD1 (6 bases). Germline CDR1 SEHNR, CDR2 FQNEAQ (reference sequence). The V end was cut by 4 bases, the J end by 7 bases, with 14 bases between. This CDR3 region has 15 residues. CDR3 sequence reads: CASSSGQGWNSPLHF. The DNA for the CDR3 is TGTGCCAGCAGCTCCGGCCAGGGGTGGAATTCACCCCTCCACTTT. Looking up the rest from reference TRBV7-9 and TRBJ1-6 gives the full variable domain: DTGVSQNPRHKITKRGQNVTFRCDPISEHNRLYWYRQTLGQGPEFLTYFQNEAQLEKSRLLSDRFSAERPKGSFSTLEIQRTEQGDSAMYLCASSSGQGWNSPLHFGNGTRLTVT.

As to this clone: At one boundary the junction diverges from the germline segment, which might be a read error. The rearrangement links TRBV5-1 to TRBJ2-1; D is possibly TRBD2 (5 bases). The CDR3 totals 16 residues. Per germline, CDR1 SGHRS and CDR2 YFSETQ. The CDR3 DNA is TGCGTCAGCAGCTTGGGATCTTTGGGAGCTTACAATGAGCAGTTCTTC. Protein product: CVSSLGSLGAYNEQFF. The variable domain in full, with the rest retrieved from reference TRBV5-1 and TRBJ2-1, is KAGVTQTPRYLIKTRGQQVTLSCSPISGHRSVSWYQQTPGQGLQFLFEYFSETQRNKGNFPGRFSGRQFSNSRSEMNVSTLELGDSALYLCVSSLGSLGAYNEQFFGPGTRLTVL.

This chain joins TRBV4-2 and TRBJ2-5; D not certain. Germline lookup yields CDR1 LGHNA and CDR2 YNFKEQ. The CDR3 consists of 16 residues. V lost 0 bases and J 4 bases, leaving 15 bases between the germline ends. The CDR3: CASSQDWPAGGETQYF. The CDR3 DNA follows: TGTGCCAGCAGCCAAGATTGGCCAGCAGGTGGAGAGACCCAGTACTTC.

V usage is TRBV10-3 and J usage is TRBJ2-7, with TRBD2 identical over 8 bases. The CDR3 consists of 14 residues. Germline V CDR1 and CDR2: ENHRY, SYGVKD. The J segment lost 1 base and the V segment lost 7 bases, leaving 6 bases of the junction unmatched. CDR3 nucleotides: TGTGCCATCAAAGAAGCGGGAGCTTCCTACGAGCAGTACTTC. It codes for CAIKEAGASYEQYF.

The J gene is TRBJ1-2, the V gene TRBV11-2; a possible D gene is TRBD1 (5 bases). This CDR3 region has 14 residues. Germline CDR1 SGHAT, CDR2 FQNNGV. With 4 bases removed from V and 5 bases from J, the gap between germline ends came to 14 bases. The CDR3 region has the DNA TGTGCCAGCAGCTCTACCCCCAGGGATTATGGCTACACCTTC. Residues: CASSSTPRDYGYTF.

V usage is TRBV30 and J usage is TRBJ1-1, with TRBD1 matching over 10 bases. V shed 4 bases, J shed 9 bases, and the junction held 14 bases outside the gene matches. Per germline, CDR1 GTSNPN and CDR2 SVGIG (reference sequence). The CDR3 is 15 residues long. The CDR3 is CAWIPRQPGQGKAFF. The CDR3 nucleotides read TGTGCCTGGATTCCTCGTCAACCGGGACAGGGGAAAGCTTTCTTT. The full variable domain, rest sourced from reference TRBV30 and TRBJ1-1, is SQTIHQWPATLVQPVGSPLSLECTVEGTSNPNLYWYRQAAGRGLQLLFYSVGIGQISSEVPQNLSASRPQDRQFILSSKKLLLSDSGFYLCAWIPRQPGQGKAFFGQGTRLTVV.

The J gene is TRBJ2-5, the V gene TRBV4-2; 7 bases map to TRBD2. The trim removed 1 base at V and 1 base at J, leaving 3 bases unmatched. This CDR3 has 15 amino acids. Germline V gives CDR1 LGHNA, CDR2 YNFKEQ. CDR3 region: CASSQVPGGQETQYF. The CDR3 DNA reads TGTGCCAGCAGCCAAGTTCCGGGGGGCCAAGAGACCCAGTACTTC.

This clone has a handful of counts. The chain recombines TRBV6-6 with TRBJ1-4; 11 nucleotides match TRBD1. The CDR3 sequence is 16 residues long. V dropped 5 bases and J dropped 8; count of bases not matched to a gene: 10. Germline lookup yields CDR1 MNHNY and CDR2 SVGAGI (reference sequence). CDR3 protein: CASSPRTGGVEEKLFF. CDR3 nucleotides: TGTGCCAGCAGTCCCAGGACAGGGGGCGTTGAAGAAAAACTGTTTTTT.

The gene calls are TRBV6-5 and TRBJ2-2; the D gene is possibly TRBD1 (6 bases). CDR1 MNHEY and CDR2 SVGAGI come from the germline V gene. The CDR3 runs to 15 residues. Between the trimmed V and J ends, which lost 6 bases and 3 bases, there was a span of 14 bases. The CDR3 here is CASSQQGEDTGELFF. The CDR3 DNA reads as TGTGCCAGCAGCCAACAGGGAGAGGACACCGGGGAGCTGTTTTTT.

The V call is TRBV7-9, the J call TRBJ2-2; possible D gene TRBD2, 7 bases. The CDR3 spans 16 residues. V was cut by 3 bases and J by 4 bases, with 15 bases left in between. Germline V lookup: CDR1 SEHNR, CDR2 FQNEAQ (reference sequence). The CDR3 loop is CASSFVGGPFTGELFF. The DNA of the CDR3 is TGTGCCAGCAGCTTCGTCGGGGGGCCGTTCACCGGGGAGCTGTTTTTT.

The gene calls are TRBV30 and TRBJ1-1; D perhaps matches TRBD1 (6 bases). CDR3 length equals 13 residues. V lost 6 bases to trimming and J lost 4 bases, with 15 bases between them. CDR1 is GTSNPN and CDR2 is SVGIG in the germline V gene (reference sequence). The chain's CDR3 is CACTTGRSTEAFF. The CDR3 region has the DNA TGTGCCTGCACTACAGGGCGAAGCACTGAAGCTTTCTTT.

The rearrangement uses TRBV18 and TRBJ2-5; D is unresolved. Germline CDR1 KGHSH, CDR2 LQKENI. Between the trimmed V and J ends, which lost 1 base and 4 bases, there was a span of 7 bases. There are 13 residues in the CDR3. CDR3 nucleotides: TGTGCCAGCTCACCACTTGAGCCAGAGACCCAGTACTTC. Amino acid sequence: CASSPLEPETQYF.

The gene calls are TRBV4-1 and TRBJ1-5, with a possible D match to TRBD1 (6 bases). The CDR3 spans 16 residues. From germline, CDR1 is MGHRA and CDR2 YSYEKL. Trimming pared 0 bases from V and 7 bases from J, leaving 16 bases between. CDR3 bases: TGCGCCAGCAGCCAAGACCCGGCTCAGGGGTTCCAGCCCCAGCATTTT. Its protein is CASSQDPAQGFQPQHF.